Presented here are 20 T cell receptor beta chains from one specimen sequenced in a study of CD8+ T cells in alopecia areata. Indicated treatment: oral pan-JAK inhibitor, 5-10 mg twice daily. RNA extraction was followed by reverse transcription into cDNA, which acted as the sequencing template. TCRdb keeps only in-frame clones here, not all; method: immunoSEQ multiplex PCR. The table has some 44,000 clones, roughly 92% seen once. Here the sequenced sample was CD8+ T cells sorted from blood, taken at week 24, from a patient treated with tofacitinib. The receptor source for this set is a human donor with alopecia areata.

The chain has TRBV29-1 and TRBJ2-7; 8 bases match TRBD1. The CDR3 totals 14 residues. Germline V lookup: CDR1 SQVTM, CDR2 ANQGSEA. The V and J ends lost 3 bases and 1 base, in that order; junction bases with no gene match: 5. The DNA of the CDR3 is TGCAGCGTTGAGGGGACAGGAGCGTCCTACGAGCAGTACTTC. This encodes CSVEGTGASYEQYF.

The chain recombines TRBV6-1 with TRBJ2-7, with unresolved D. This CDR3 comprises 12 residues. The V gene lost 6 bases and the J gene lost 3 bases, with 9 bases spanning the gap. Germline V gene sequence: CDR1 MNHNS, CDR2 SASEGT. The CDR3 sequence: CASRLMIYEQYF. The CDR3, as DNA: TGTGCCAGCAGACTGATGATCTACGAGCAGTACTTC.

The V gene is TRBV4-1, the J gene TRBJ2-3; no definite D call. The CDR3 spans 16 residues. Germline assignment: CDR1 MGHRA and CDR2 YSYEKL. With 5 bases removed from V and 5 bases from J, the gap between germline ends came to 20 bases. The CDR3 DNA sequence: TGCGCCAGCAGCTCCAGAGACATCATCCGTTTAGATACGCAGTATTTT. It codes for CASSSRDIIRLDTQYF.

In this sample, this clone turned up a few times. The chain combines TRBV27 with TRBJ1-2, with TRBD1 identical over 9 bases. V shed 7 bases, J shed 6 bases, and the junction held 9 bases outside the gene matches. The CDR3 is made up of 14 amino acids. Per germline, CDR1 MNHEY and CDR2 SMNVEV (reference sequence). The DNA of the CDR3 is TGTGCCAGCATGACGGGGACAGGGCTTGATGGCTACACCTTC. Residues: CASMTGTGLDGYTF.

V usage is TRBV6-5 and J usage is TRBJ1-2; weak D call: TRBD1 (5 bases). V was cut by 7 bases and J by 1 base, with 10 bases left in between. This CDR3 has 13 residues. Germline lookup yields CDR1 MNHEY and CDR2 SVGAGI. The CDR3 region has the DNA TGTGCCAGCACCCCTGGGGGTAACTATGGCTACACCTTC. Translating it yields CASTPGGNYGYTF.

The chain has TRBV29-1 and TRBJ2-5, with D possibly TRBD1 on 5 matching bases. Germline V gene sequence: CDR1 SQVTM, CDR2 ANQGSEA. The CDR3 runs 13 residues. V was pared by 8 bases and J by 2 bases, with 15 bases between. The DNA of the CDR3 is TGCAGCCCACGAGTTGGGGCTCAAGAGACCCAGTACTTC. As protein: CSPRVGAQETQYF.

The chain links TRBV29-1 to TRBJ2-5, with D perhaps TRBD2 (5 bases). This CDR3 has 17 amino acids. Germline assignment: CDR1 SQVTM and CDR2 ANQGSEA. The V and J ends lost 0 bases and 2 bases respectively, with 19 bases between them. CDR3 residues: CSVEEGTGYVAQETQYF. In DNA, the CDR3 is TGCAGCGTTGAAGAGGGCACGGGATACGTGGCTCAAGAGACCCAGTACTTC.

This clone is a singleton in its sample. V is TRBV7-9 and J is TRBJ2-5; a possible D gene is TRBD1 (5 bases). V was clipped by 3 bases and J by 3 bases, with 8 bases between them. This CDR3 contains 13 residues. Germline V gene sequence: CDR1 SEHNR, CDR2 FQNEAQ (reference sequence). CDR3 sequence reads: CASSFSTEETQYF. CDR3 coding DNA: TGTGCCAGCAGCTTTTCGACAGAAGAGACCCAGTACTTC.

CDR3 sequence reads: CSVAQGGYTEAFF. The CDR3 bases are TGCAGCGTTGCACAGGGGGGTTACACTGAAGCTTTCTTT. The genes are TRBV29-1 and TRBJ1-1; 8 nucleotides align to TRBD1. CDR1 and CDR2 from the germline V gene are SQVTM and ANQGSEA. CDR3 size: 13 residues. The J segment lost 3 bases and the V segment lost 4 bases, leaving 4 bases of the junction unmatched.

This sequence joins TRBV29-1 and TRBJ2-1; maybe TRBD1 (5 bases). Germline lookup yields CDR1 SQVTM and CDR2 ANQGSEA. V gave up 0 bases and J gave up 5 bases, with 14 bases separating them. There are 15 residues in the CDR3. The DNA of the CDR3 is TGCAGCGTTGAAGATCCGGGCAGGGAAGACAATGAGCAGTTCTTC. Amino acids: CSVEDPGREDNEQFF.

V and J are TRBV6-1 and TRBJ2-7, with no clear D. This CDR3 has 13 amino acids. V lost 6 bases, J lost 4 bases, and 13 bases lay in between. CDR1 and CDR2 from the germline V gene are MNHNS and SASEGT. The CDR3 sequence is CASRVWQAYEQYF. Written as DNA, the CDR3 is TGTGCCAGCAGAGTATGGCAGGCATACGAGCAGTACTTC.

This rearrangement joins TRBV7-9 to TRBJ1-1; TRBD1 agrees at 8 bases. CDR3 size: 13 residues. Per the germline V gene, CDR1 is SEHNR and CDR2 is FQNEAQ (reference sequence). J lost 10 bases, V lost 1 base, and 5 bases had no gene match. For the CDR3, the DNA is TGTGCCAGCAGCTTAGATACCGACAGGGGAGCTTTCTTT. This translates into CASSLDTDRGAFF.

The V call is TRBV15, the J call TRBJ2-7; TRBD1 agrees at 7 bases. Trimming took 5 bases from V and 0 from J; bases not matched to a gene: 10. Per the germline V gene, CDR1 is LNHNV and CDR2 is YYDKDF (reference sequence). There are 16 residues in the CDR3. CDR3 loop: CATSSIDRAASYEQYF. The CDR3 DNA reads as TGTGCCACCAGCTCAATCGACAGGGCGGCCTCCTACGAGCAGTACTTC.

The rearrangement uses TRBV28 and TRBJ1-1; TRBD1 agrees at 7 bases. J lost 4 bases, V lost 5 bases, and 7 bases had no gene match. Per germline, CDR1 MDHEN and CDR2 SYDVKM. The CDR3 is 14 residues long. Written as DNA, the CDR3 is TGTGCCAGCAGTCTGACAGGGATCGGCACTGAAGCTTTCTTT. Translating gives CASSLTGIGTEAFF.

The CDR3: CASSTREGEQYF. CDR3 sequence (DNA): TGTGCCAGCAGCACCAGGGAAGGCGAGCAGTACTTC. The rearrangement links TRBV27 to TRBJ2-7; D may be TRBD1 (5 bases). Per the germline V gene, CDR1 is MNHEY and CDR2 is SMNVEV (reference sequence). This CDR3 is built from 12 residues. The V and J ends lost 6 bases and 6 bases respectively, with 12 bases between them.

This clone has only one observation. V usage is TRBV30 and J usage is TRBJ2-1; D may correspond to TRBD1 or TRBD2 (5 bases each). Germline V gene sequence: CDR1 GTSNPN, CDR2 SVGIG (reference sequence). Deletions cut 1 base from V and 7 bases from J, with 11 bases between. CDR3 length: 13 residues. CDR3 bases: TGTGCCTGGAGTGCAGGGCGAGGGAATGAGCAGTTCTTC. This codes for CAWSAGRGNEQFF.

This clone was detected once. The chain carries TRBV14 and TRBJ2-1, with D tentatively TRBD1 or TRBD2 (5 bases each). This CDR3 comprises 14 residues. The germline V gene has CDR1 SGHDN and CDR2 FVKESK. V was clipped by 2 bases and J by 7 bases, with 12 bases between them. The CDR3 DNA sequence: TGTGCCAGCAGCCAAACCCGGGACGGGAATGAGCAGTTCTTC. This encodes CASSQTRDGNEQFF.

The gene calls are TRBV4-3 and TRBJ2-2; D not certain. The length of the CDR3 is 18 residues. Trimming took off 0 bases at V and 0 bases at J, with 14 bases between the two ends. CDR1 LGHNA and CDR2 YSLEER come from the germline V gene. The CDR3 loop is CASSQDTVRLANTGELFF. CDR3 DNA: TGCGCCAGCAGCCAAGATACGGTGCGCCTCGCGAACACCGGGGAGCTGTTTTTT.

The gene calls are TRBV4-2 and TRBJ2-3, with a tentative D call TRBD2 (7 bases). The CDR3 is 18 amino acids. Trimming shortened V by 5 bases and J by 1 base, and 22 bases separated the two germline ends. From germline, CDR1 is LGHNA and CDR2 YNFKEQ. The CDR3 nucleotides read TGTGCCAGCAGCTATGGTGTAGAGGGGGGGCCGGGCACAGATACGCAGTATTTT. It yields the protein CASSYGVEGGPGTDTQYF.

The chain recombines TRBV6-6 with TRBJ2-2; D is possibly TRBD2 (5 bases). Germline CDR1 MNHNY, CDR2 SVGAGI (reference sequence). The CDR3 loop spans 12 amino acids. Trimming removed 5 bases from V and 9 bases from J, with 10 bases in between. CDR3: CASSPDWRELFF. The DNA for the CDR3 is TGTGCCAGCAGTCCGGACTGGAGGGAGCTGTTTTTT.